Each of the 28 T cell receptor beta chains below was sequenced from the same sample in a study of multiple sclerosis patients with progressive multifocal leukoencephalopathy. Measured with immunoSEQ multiplex PCR; TCRdb has only the in-frame clones, and not every one. The data hold roughly 30,000 clones, with 85% to 90% observed a single time. The sample's time point: before natalizumab initiation. Material for sequencing was PBMCs. These receptors were taken from a human donor with multiple sclerosis.

This sequence joins TRBV10-2 and TRBJ2-3; possibly TRBD1 or TRBD2 for D (5 bases each). Germline CDR1 reads WSHSY; CDR2 reads SAAADI. This CDR3 region has 14 residues. V shed 2 bases and J shed 13 bases, with 19 bases lying between them. The CDR3 DNA sequence: TGCGCCAGCAGTGAGCCGGGGCTTAACCCCACGGAGTATTTT. This sequence encodes CASSEPGLNPTEYF.

This chain joins TRBV5-4 and TRBJ1-2; D is perhaps TRBD1 (6 bases). Germline V CDR1 and CDR2: SGHNT, YYREEE (reference sequence). This CDR3 has 12 residues. The V end was cut by 4 bases, the J end by 3 bases, with 7 bases between. The CDR3 bases are TGTGCCAGCAGCGGACAGTACTATGGCTACACCTTC. This codes for CASSGQYYGYTF.

This clone showed up just a few times. The chain recombines TRBV5-7 with TRBJ1-2, with 8 bases aligning to TRBD1. TRBV5-7 counts as an open reading frame of uncertain function. CDR3 size: 13 residues. J gave up 8 bases and V 3 bases, and 6 bases lay outside the gene matches. CDR3 region: CASSYRGSRGYTF. The CDR3 DNA sequence: TGTGCCAGCAGCTACAGGGGGAGTAGGGGCTACACCTTC.

The rearrangement joins TRBV4-1 to TRBJ2-1, with a tentative D call TRBD1 (5 bases). CDR3 length: 13 amino acids. The germline CDR1 and CDR2 sequences are MGHRA and YSYEKL. Trimming pared 3 bases from V and 7 bases from J, leaving 10 bases between. CDR3 loop: CASSQGRDNEQFF. DNA for the CDR3: TGCGCCAGCAGCCAGGGGCGCGATAATGAGCAGTTCTTC.

The CDR3 protein is CASSEGLATQYF. CDR3 in DNA: TGTGCCAGCAGTGAGGGGTTAGCGACGCAGTATTTT. This chain links TRBV2 with TRBJ2-3; D is possibly TRBD2 (5 bases). In germline, CDR1 is SNHLY, CDR2 FYNNEI. Trimming removed 3 bases at V and 9 bases at J, with 10 bases between. The CDR3 has 12 residues.

To note about this clone: Within the sample, other DNA sequences also encode this same CDR3. The chain combines TRBV6-1 with TRBJ1-3, with a tentative D call TRBD1 (5 bases). The CDR3 covers 14 residues. Germline values: CDR1 MNHNS, CDR2 SASEGT. Trimming cost V 2 bases and J 1 base, with 6 bases left between them. Here the CDR3 reads CASSEPGSGNTIYF. CDR3 coding DNA: TGTGCCAGCAGTGAACCAGGGTCTGGAAACACCATATATTTT.

The V call is TRBV18, the J call TRBJ2-7, with 11 positions matching TRBD2. With V trimmed by 4 bases and J by 4 bases, 0 bases remained unmatched. This CDR3 is built from 13 residues. CDR1 KGHSH and CDR2 LQKENI come from the germline V gene. CDR3 region: CASSRLAGYEQYF. The CDR3 bases are TGTGCCAGCTCACGACTAGCGGGGTACGAGCAGTACTTC.

This chain uses TRBV29-1 with TRBJ1-2; D gene uncertain. The V gene lost 3 bases and the J gene lost 1 base, with 6 bases spanning the gap. The CDR3 runs 12 residues. CDR1 and CDR2 from the germline V gene are SQVTM and ANQGSEA. CDR3 DNA sequence: TGCAGCGTTGATGGGTGTAACTATGGCTACACCTTC. Protein product: CSVDGCNYGYTF.

The V call is TRBV9, the J call TRBJ2-5; D is ambiguous. The end of the DNA is better explained by TRBJ2-7, so the J call may be wrong. The CDR3 is made up of 14 amino acids. Germline V gene lookup returns CDR1 SGDLS and CDR2 YYNGEE. The CDR3 DNA sequence: TGTGCCAGCAGCGTAGGACGGATCGAAAGCGAGCAGTACTTC. Its protein is CASSVGRIESEQYF.

The chain uses TRBV19 and TRBJ2-3, with TRBD2 matching over 8 bases. CDR3 length: 14 amino acids. Germline V gives CDR1 LNHDA, CDR2 SQIVND (reference sequence). Trimming removed 5 bases from V and 8 bases from J; junction bases left unmatched: 9. CDR3 in amino acids: CASSPGLGLGTQYF. Here the CDR3 DNA reads TGTGCCAGTAGTCCGGGACTAGGGTTGGGTACGCAGTATTTT.

This clone occurred once. This chain links TRBV7-9 with TRBJ1-1; D gene uncertain. The CDR3 has 16 amino acids. The V gene lost 2 bases and the J gene lost 4 bases, with 17 bases spanning the gap. The germline V gene has CDR1 SEHNR and CDR2 FQNEAQ (reference sequence). The CDR3 protein is CASSLLMGLKSTEAFF. In DNA form, the CDR3 reads TGTGCCAGCAGCTTACTCATGGGTTTGAAGAGCACTGAAGCTTTCTTT.

This clone has a handful of counts. This chain uses TRBV25-1 with TRBJ1-1; D is undetermined. V dropped 5 bases and J dropped 3 bases, with 4 bases sitting between them. CDR3 length: 11 residues. The germline V gene has CDR1 MGHDK and CDR2 SYGVNS. CDR3 loop: CASSRYTEAFF. In DNA, the CDR3 is TGTGCCAGCAGTAGGTACACTGAAGCTTTCTTT. The entire variable domain, with the rest obtained from reference TRBV25-1 and TRBJ1-1, is as follows: EADIYQTPRYLVIGTGKKITLECSQTMGHDKMYWYQQDPGMELHLIHYSYGVNSTEKGDLSSESTVSRIRTEHFPLTLESARPSHTSQYLCASSRYTEAFFGQGTRLTVV.

The V gene is TRBV7-9, the J gene TRBJ1-5; D remains ambiguous. The germline CDR1 and CDR2 sequences are SEHNR and FQNEAQ (reference sequence). The CDR3 runs 13 residues. With 7 bases removed from V and 2 bases from J, the gap between germline ends came to 9 bases. For the CDR3, the DNA is TGTGCCAGCACCTCGACGGGCAATCAGCCCCAGCATTTT. Its translation is CASTSTGNQPQHF.

In this sample, this clone turned up a few times. The chain joins TRBV27 to TRBJ2-7; weak D call: TRBD2 (7 bases). V was clipped by 8 bases and J by 0 bases, with 23 bases between them. The CDR3 runs 17 residues. Germline values: CDR1 MNHEY, CDR2 SMNVEV (reference sequence). CDR3 residues: CASWGGAGPGGSYEQYF. The DNA for the CDR3 is TGTGCCAGCTGGGGGGGGGCAGGCCCTGGGGGCTCCTACGAGCAGTACTTC.

CDR3 sequence (DNA): TGTGCCAGTAGTATAATGGGACAGGGAACAGATACGCAGTATTTT. This codes for CASSIMGQGTDTQYF. The chain couples TRBV19 to TRBJ2-3, with 9 positions matching TRBD1. The germline V gene encodes CDR1 LNHDA and CDR2 SQIVND (reference sequence). This CDR3 contains 15 residues. The junction had 3 bases not matched to a gene; V was cut back by 2 bases and J by 3 bases.

V usage is TRBV6-5 and J usage is TRBJ1-1; D call uncertain. The germline V gene has CDR1 MNHEY and CDR2 SVGAGI. Trimming shortened V by 7 bases and J by 4 bases, and 13 bases separated the two germline ends. This CDR3 is built from 13 residues. The CDR3 coding sequence is TGTGCCAGCACCCCACGACGGGGCACTGAAGCTTTCTTT. Its translation: CASTPRRGTEAFF.

DNA for the CDR3: TGTGCCAGCAGGCCCGGGGCTAATGAAAAACTGTTTTTT. It yields the protein CASRPGANEKLFF. The V and J genes are TRBV6-6 and TRBJ1-4; D is undetermined. The CDR3 runs to 13 residues. CDR1 is MNHNY and CDR2 is SVGAGI in the germline V gene (reference sequence). V shed 6 bases and J shed 3 bases, with 8 bases lying between them.

This sequence joins TRBV13 and TRBJ2-7; no reliable D call. The CDR3 runs to 13 residues. Trimming pared 2 bases from V and 2 bases from J, leaving 7 bases between. Germline CDR1 PRHDT, CDR2 FYEKMQ (reference sequence). The CDR3 sequence: CASSLFGTYEQYF. For the CDR3, the DNA is TGTGCCAGCAGCTTATTCGGAACCTACGAGCAGTACTTC.

This chain uses TRBV5-1 with TRBJ1-1; the match to TRBD1 covers 7 bases. There are 16 residues in the CDR3. V shed 2 bases and J 1 base; nucleotides not matched to a gene: 8. The V gene's germline CDR1 is SGHRS and CDR2 YFSETQ. The CDR3 is CASSFHSGTANTEAFF. CDR3 sequence (DNA): TGCGCCAGCAGCTTTCATTCCGGGACAGCGAACACTGAAGCTTTCTTT.

This clone came up a few times. The V and J genes are TRBV6-5 and TRBJ1-3; a possible D gene is TRBD1 (5 bases). The ends were cut back, 7 bases at V and 4 bases at J, with 17 bases in the middle. The CDR3 totals 15 residues. In germline, CDR1 is MNHEY, CDR2 SVGAGI. DNA of the CDR3: TGTGCCAGCACCTACGGAGGGGCGGGAGGAAACACCATATATTTT. Protein: CASTYGGAGGNTIYF.

The CDR3 spells CASSQDGQGFTDTQYF. The CDR3 bases are TGCGCCAGCAGCCAAGATGGACAGGGCTTCACAGATACGCAGTATTTT. This chain uses TRBV4-3 with TRBJ2-3; 8 nucleotides line up with TRBD1. The CDR3 loop spans 16 amino acids. Germline values: CDR1 LGHNA, CDR2 YSLEER. Trimming removed 0 bases from V and 2 bases from J; junction bases left unmatched: 4.

This chain links TRBV7-8 with TRBJ1-1; D call uncertain. Germline CDR1 SGHVS, CDR2 FQNEAQ. CDR3 length equals 14 residues. V was pared by 5 bases and J by 3 bases, with 13 bases between. The CDR3 sequence: CASSPAWQDTEAFF. Written as DNA, the CDR3 is TGTGCCAGCAGCCCCGCCTGGCAGGACACTGAAGCTTTCTTT.

This clone showed up just once. V gene TRBV7-9 combines with J gene TRBJ1-1; D is perhaps TRBD1 (5 bases). Germline V gene lookup returns CDR1 SEHNR and CDR2 FQNEAQ (reference sequence). The CDR3 is 14 residues long. The V end lost 2 bases, the J end lost 13 bases, and 20 bases lay between the germline ends. CDR3 in DNA: TGTGCCAGCAGCTTACAATCTTTCAGGGACCGGGGTTTCTTT. Its protein product is CASSLQSFRDRGFF. Drawing the rest from reference TRBV7-9 and TRBJ1-1, the complete variable domain is DTGVSQNPRHKITKRGQNVTFRCDPISEHNRLYWYRQTLGQGPEFLTYFQNEAQLEKSRLLSDRFSAERPKGSFSTLEIQRTEQGDSAMYLCASSLQSFRDRGFFGQGTRLTVV.

Only one count was recorded for this clone. The chain is built from TRBV5-1 and TRBJ2-7, with a tentative D call TRBD1 (5 bases). Germline CDR1 SGHRS, CDR2 YFSETQ. The CDR3 loop spans 14 amino acids. The ends were cut back, 0 bases at V and 7 bases at J, with 14 bases in the middle. The CDR3 loop is CASSLGQISSEQYF. CDR3 in DNA: TGCGCCAGCAGCTTGGGACAGATAAGTTCGGAGCAGTACTTC.

The CDR3 region is CASSQSLLSRRGYTF. The CDR3 region has the DNA TGTGCCAGCAGCCAGAGCCTTCTATCGAGGCGAGGCTACACCTTC. The V and J genes are TRBV5-4 and TRBJ1-2; D remains ambiguous. CDR1 SGHNT and CDR2 YYREEE come from the germline V gene (reference sequence). The CDR3 covers 15 residues. V was clipped by 4 bases and J by 8 bases, with 21 bases between them.

The rearrangement joins TRBV14 to TRBJ2-3; D unclear. Germline V gene sequence: CDR1 SGHDN, CDR2 FVKESK. This CDR3 contains 12 residues. The ends were cut back, 4 bases at V and 2 bases at J, with 4 bases in the middle. The CDR3 sequence is CASSRVTDTQYF. The CDR3 nucleotides are TGTGCCAGCAGCCGGGTCACAGATACGCAGTATTTT.

The chain joins TRBV11-2 to TRBJ1-3; D is possibly TRBD1 (5 bases). V lost 3 bases to trimming and J lost 3 bases, with 9 bases between them. CDR1 is SGHAT, CDR2 FQNNGV, per germline. The CDR3 covers 14 residues. CDR3 in amino acids: CASSFSRVGNTIYF. The DNA for the CDR3 is TGTGCCAGCAGCTTTAGCAGGGTTGGAAACACCATATATTTT.

This chain links TRBV30 with TRBJ1-1, with 11 bases that match TRBD1. The V gene's germline CDR1 is GTSNPN and CDR2 SVGIG (reference sequence). This CDR3 has 15 residues. With 2 bases clipped from V and 4 bases from J, the junction kept 6 bases outside the gene matches. CDR3 nucleotide sequence: TGTGCCTGGAGTTCCAAAGGGACAGGGGGCACTGAAGCTTTCTTT. Its translation: CAWSSKGTGGTEAFF.